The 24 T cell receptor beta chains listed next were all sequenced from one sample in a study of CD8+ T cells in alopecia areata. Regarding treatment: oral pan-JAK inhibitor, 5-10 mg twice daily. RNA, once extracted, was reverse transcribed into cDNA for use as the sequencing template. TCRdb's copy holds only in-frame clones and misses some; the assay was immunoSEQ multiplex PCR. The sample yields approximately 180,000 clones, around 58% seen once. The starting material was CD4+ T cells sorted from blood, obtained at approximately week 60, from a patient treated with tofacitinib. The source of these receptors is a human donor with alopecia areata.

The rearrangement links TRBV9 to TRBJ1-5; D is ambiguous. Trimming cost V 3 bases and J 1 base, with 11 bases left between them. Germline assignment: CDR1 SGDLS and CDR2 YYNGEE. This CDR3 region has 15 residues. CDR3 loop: CASSGGGGSNQPQHF. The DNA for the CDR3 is TGTGCCAGCAGCGGCGGAGGCGGGAGCAATCAGCCCCAGCATTTT.

The CDR3 DNA reads as TGTGCCTGGAGTATACCGACAGGGATGAGCAATCAGCCCCAGCATTTT. Amino acids: CAWSIPTGMSNQPQHF. This sequence joins TRBV30 and TRBJ1-5; 7 bases map to TRBD1. The CDR3 covers 16 residues. With V trimmed by 2 bases and J by 1 base, 8 bases remained unmatched. The germline CDR1 and CDR2 sequences are GTSNPN and SVGIG (reference sequence).

The CDR3 DNA sequence: TGTGCCAGCTCACCGGGACAGGGCTTCGGGACTGAAGCTTTCTTT. As protein: CASSPGQGFGTEAFF. The chain combines TRBV18 with TRBJ1-1; 9 bases match TRBD1. This CDR3 is 15 amino acids long. Unmatched junction bases numbered 7, after V lost 3 bases and J lost 5 bases. Looked up from germline, CDR1 is KGHSH and CDR2 is LQKENI.

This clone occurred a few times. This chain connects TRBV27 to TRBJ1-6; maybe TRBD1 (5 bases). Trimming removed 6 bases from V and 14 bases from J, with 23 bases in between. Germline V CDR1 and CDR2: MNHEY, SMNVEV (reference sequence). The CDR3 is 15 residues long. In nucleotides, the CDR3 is TGTGCCAGCAGCCCTGCGGGGGAGGGGCCCGTCACCCTCCACTTT. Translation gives CASSPAGEGPVTLHF.

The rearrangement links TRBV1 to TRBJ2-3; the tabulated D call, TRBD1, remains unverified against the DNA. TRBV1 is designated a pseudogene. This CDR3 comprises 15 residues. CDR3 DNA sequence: TGCACCAGCAGCCAAGAACAGGGTGGCACAGATACGCAGTATTTT. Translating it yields CTSSQEQGGTDTQYF.

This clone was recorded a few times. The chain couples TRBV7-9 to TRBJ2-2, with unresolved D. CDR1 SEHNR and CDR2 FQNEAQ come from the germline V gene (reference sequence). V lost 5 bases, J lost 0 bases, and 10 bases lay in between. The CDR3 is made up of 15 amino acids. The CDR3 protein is CASSLGGTNTGELFF. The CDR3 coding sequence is TGTGCCAGCAGCCTGGGTGGGACGAACACCGGGGAGCTGTTTTTT.

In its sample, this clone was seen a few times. The CDR3 nucleotides read TGCAGCACCGGGGGAGTTGAGCAGTTCTTC. Amino acids: CSTGGVEQFF. This chain joins TRBV29-1 and TRBJ2-1, with D tentatively TRBD2 (6 bases). Germline assignment: CDR1 SQVTM and CDR2 ANQGSEA. The CDR3 runs 10 residues. V was trimmed by 8 bases and J by 9 bases, leaving 11 bases between them.

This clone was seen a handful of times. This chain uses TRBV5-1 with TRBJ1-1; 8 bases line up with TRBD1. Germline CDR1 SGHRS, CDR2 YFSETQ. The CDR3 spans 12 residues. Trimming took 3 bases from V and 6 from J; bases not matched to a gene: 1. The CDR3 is CASSSDRAEAFF. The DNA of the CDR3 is TGCGCCAGCAGCTCGGACAGGGCTGAAGCTTTCTTT.

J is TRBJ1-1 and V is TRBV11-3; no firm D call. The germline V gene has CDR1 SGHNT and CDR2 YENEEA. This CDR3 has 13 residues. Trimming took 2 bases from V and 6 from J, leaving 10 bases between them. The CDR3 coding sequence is TGTGCCAGCAGCTTACCGCGTATCCCTGAAGCTTTCTTT. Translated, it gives CASSLPRIPEAFF.

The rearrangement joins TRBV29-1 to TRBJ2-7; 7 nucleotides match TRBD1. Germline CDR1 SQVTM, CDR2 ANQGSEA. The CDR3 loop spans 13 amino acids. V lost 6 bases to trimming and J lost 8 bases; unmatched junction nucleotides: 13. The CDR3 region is CSVPGGTGYKQYF. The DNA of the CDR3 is TGCAGCGTCCCAGGGGGAACAGGTTATAAGCAGTACTTC.

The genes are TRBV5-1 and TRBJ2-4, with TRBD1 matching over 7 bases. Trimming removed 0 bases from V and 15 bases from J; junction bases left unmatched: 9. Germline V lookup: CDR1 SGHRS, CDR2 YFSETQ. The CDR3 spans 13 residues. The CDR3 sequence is CASSLERQGKRYF. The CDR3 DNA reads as TGCGCCAGCAGCTTGGAGAGACAGGGAAAACGGTACTTC. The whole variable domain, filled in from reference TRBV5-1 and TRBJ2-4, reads KAGVTQTPRYLIKTRGQQVTLSCSPISGHRSVSWYQQTPGQGLQFLFEYFSETQRNKGNFPGRFSGRQFSNSRSEMNVSTLELGDSALYLCASSLERQGKRYFGAGTRLSVL.

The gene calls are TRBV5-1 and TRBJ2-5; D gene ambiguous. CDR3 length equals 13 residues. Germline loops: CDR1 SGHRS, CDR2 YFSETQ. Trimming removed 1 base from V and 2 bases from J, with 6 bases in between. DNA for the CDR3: TGCGCCAGCAGCTTGTTTCGACAAGAGACCCAGTACTTC. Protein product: CASSLFRQETQYF. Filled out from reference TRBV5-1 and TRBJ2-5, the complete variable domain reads KAGVTQTPRYLIKTRGQQVTLSCSPISGHRSVSWYQQTPGQGLQFLFEYFSETQRNKGNFPGRFSGRQFSNSRSEMNVSTLELGDSALYLCASSLFRQETQYFGPGTRLLVL.

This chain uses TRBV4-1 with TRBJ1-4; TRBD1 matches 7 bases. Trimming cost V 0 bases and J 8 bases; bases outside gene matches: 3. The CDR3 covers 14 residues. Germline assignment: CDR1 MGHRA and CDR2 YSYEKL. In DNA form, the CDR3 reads TGCGCCAGCAGCCAAGATCCGACAGGGGAAAAACTGTTTTTT. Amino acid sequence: CASSQDPTGEKLFF.

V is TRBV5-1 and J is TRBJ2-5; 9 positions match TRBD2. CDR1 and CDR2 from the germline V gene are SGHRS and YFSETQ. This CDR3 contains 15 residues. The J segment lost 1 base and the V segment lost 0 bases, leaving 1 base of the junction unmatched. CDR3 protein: CASSLGGLAQETQYF. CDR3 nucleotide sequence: TGCGCCAGCAGCTTGGGGGGACTAGCCCAAGAGACCCAGTACTTC.

CDR3 residues: CATFILGRYGYTF. CDR3 in DNA: TGTGCCACTTTCATTCTGGGCCGCTATGGCTACACCTTC. The chain links TRBV27 to TRBJ1-2; D is ambiguous. The length of the CDR3 is 13 residues. Trimming removed 10 bases at V and 4 bases at J, with 16 bases between. The germline V gene encodes CDR1 MNHEY and CDR2 SMNVEV (reference sequence).

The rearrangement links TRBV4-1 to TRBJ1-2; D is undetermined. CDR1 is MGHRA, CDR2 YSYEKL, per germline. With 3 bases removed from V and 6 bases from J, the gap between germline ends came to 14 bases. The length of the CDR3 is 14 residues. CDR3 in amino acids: CASSQVVKIDGYTF. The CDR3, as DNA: TGCGCCAGCAGCCAGGTTGTAAAGATCGATGGCTACACCTTC.

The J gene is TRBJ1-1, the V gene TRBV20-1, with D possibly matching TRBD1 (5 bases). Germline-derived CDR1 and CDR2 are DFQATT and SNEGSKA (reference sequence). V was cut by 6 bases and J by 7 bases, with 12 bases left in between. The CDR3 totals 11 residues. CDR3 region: CSASDRIEAFF. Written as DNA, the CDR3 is TGCAGTGCCAGCGACAGAATTGAAGCTTTCTTT.

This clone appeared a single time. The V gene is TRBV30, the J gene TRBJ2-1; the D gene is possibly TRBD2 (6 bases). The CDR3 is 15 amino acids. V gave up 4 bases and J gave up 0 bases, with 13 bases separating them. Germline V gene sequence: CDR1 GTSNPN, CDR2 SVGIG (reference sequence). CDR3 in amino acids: CAWTRDSSSYNEQFF. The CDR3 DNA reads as TGTGCCTGGACCAGGGACTCGAGCTCCTACAATGAGCAGTTCTTC. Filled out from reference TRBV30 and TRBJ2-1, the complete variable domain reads SQTIHQWPATLVQPVGSPLSLECTVEGTSNPNLYWYRQAAGRGLQLLFYSVGIGQISSEVPQNLSASRPQDRQFILSSKKLLLSDSGFYLCAWTRDSSSYNEQFFGPGTRLTVL.

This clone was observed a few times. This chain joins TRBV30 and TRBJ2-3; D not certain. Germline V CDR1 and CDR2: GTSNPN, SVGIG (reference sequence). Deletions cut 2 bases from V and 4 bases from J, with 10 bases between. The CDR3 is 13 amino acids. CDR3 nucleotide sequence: TGTGCCTGGAGTCTTGTTGGGGCAGATACGCAGTATTTT. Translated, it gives CAWSLVGADTQYF.

This CDR3 is CASSLFIGQGAISPLHF. In nucleotides, the CDR3 is TGTGCCAGCAGCTTGTTTATCGGACAGGGGGCTATCTCACCCCTCCACTTT. This rearrangement joins TRBV5-6 to TRBJ1-6, with 11 bases aligning to TRBD1. Germline V gene sequence: CDR1 SGHDT, CDR2 YYEEEE. With V trimmed by 1 base and J by 10 bases, 10 bases remained unmatched. The CDR3 sequence is 17 residues long.

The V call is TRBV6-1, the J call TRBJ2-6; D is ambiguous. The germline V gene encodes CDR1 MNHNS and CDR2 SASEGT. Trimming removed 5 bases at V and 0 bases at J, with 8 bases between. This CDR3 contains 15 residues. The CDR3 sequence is CASSNVNSGANVLTF. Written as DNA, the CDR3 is TGTGCCAGCAGTAACGTGAACTCTGGGGCCAACGTCCTGACTTTC.

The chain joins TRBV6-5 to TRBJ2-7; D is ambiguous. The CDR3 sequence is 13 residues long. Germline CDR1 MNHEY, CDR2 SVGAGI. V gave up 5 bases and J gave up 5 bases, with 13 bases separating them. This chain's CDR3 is CASSNPASHEQYF. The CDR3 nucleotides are TGTGCCAGCAGTAACCCAGCGTCCCACGAGCAGTACTTC.

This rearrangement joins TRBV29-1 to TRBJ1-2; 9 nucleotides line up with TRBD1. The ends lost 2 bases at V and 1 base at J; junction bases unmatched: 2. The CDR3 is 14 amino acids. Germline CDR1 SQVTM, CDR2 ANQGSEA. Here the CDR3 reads CSVETTGGNYGYTF. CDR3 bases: TGCAGCGTTGAAACGACAGGGGGTAACTATGGCTACACCTTC.

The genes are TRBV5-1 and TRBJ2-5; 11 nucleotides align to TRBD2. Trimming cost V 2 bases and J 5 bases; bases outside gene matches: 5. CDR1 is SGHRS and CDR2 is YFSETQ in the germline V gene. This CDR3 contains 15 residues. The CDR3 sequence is CASSLLAGVGETQYF. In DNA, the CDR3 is TGCGCCAGCAGCTTACTAGCGGGGGTCGGTGAGACCCAGTACTTC.